Listed here are 13 T cell receptor beta chains from one sample, sequenced in a study of shared clonotypes between healthy human individuals. Naive CD8 cells were CD45RO-negative, positively selected for CCR7, excluding terminally differentiated effector memory CD45RA+ cells. The repertoire was sequenced with immunoSEQ multiplex PCR; TCRdb's copy has only in-frame clones and lacks some. The data contain about 2.1 million clones, 93% of them seen just once; the ten biggest clones take up about 1.6%. Source material: naive CD8+ T cells from PBMCs. The receptors shown here come from a man younger than 35 in good health. Some clones in this sample may be carry-over from other donors' samples.

The chain is built from TRBV27 and TRBJ2-7, with D perhaps matching TRBD1 or TRBD2 (5 bases each). Trimming cost V 3 bases and J 5 bases, with 11 bases left between them. The CDR3 contains 13 residues. Germline values: CDR1 MNHEY, CDR2 SMNVEV (reference sequence). The CDR3 spells CASSFGGPDEQYF. For the CDR3, the DNA is TGTGCCAGCAGTTTTGGGGGTCCGGACGAGCAGTACTTC.

The V gene is TRBV5-1, the J gene TRBJ2-7; D perhaps matches TRBD1 (6 bases). CDR1 SGHRS and CDR2 YFSETQ come from the germline V gene. Trimming shortened V by 1 base and J by 2 bases, and 16 bases separated the two germline ends. The CDR3 extends over 16 amino acids. This chain's CDR3 is CASSLLPTDRTYEQYF. DNA for the CDR3: TGCGCCAGCAGCTTGCTCCCGACGGACAGAACCTACGAGCAGTACTTC.

The J gene is TRBJ2-7, the V gene TRBV19; perhaps D is TRBD1 or TRBD2 (5 bases each). Looked up from germline, CDR1 is LNHDA and CDR2 is SQIVND (reference sequence). The CDR3 length is 16 residues. With 3 bases removed from V and 6 bases from J, the gap between germline ends came to 21 bases. The CDR3: CASSIRLGEKGSEQYF. CDR3 in DNA: TGTGCCAGTAGTATTCGGTTGGGGGAAAAGGGAAGCGAGCAGTACTTC.

This clone was observed a single time. The rearrangement links TRBV13 to TRBJ2-5; D is possibly TRBD2 (6 bases). The CDR3 is made up of 17 amino acids. The ends were cut back, 0 bases at V and 5 bases at J, with 19 bases in the middle. CDR1 is PRHDT and CDR2 is FYEKMQ in the germline V gene (reference sequence). CDR3 nucleotide sequence: TGTGCCAGCAGCTTAGGGGCCGCGGGAAGCCATGGGGAGACCCAGTACTTC. Its translation is CASSLGAAGSHGETQYF. Variable domain in full (rest from reference TRBV13 and TRBJ2-5): AAGVIQSPRHLIKEKRETATLKCYPIPRHDTVYWYQQGPGQDPQFLISFYEKMQSDKGSIPDRFSAQQFSDYHSELNMSSLELGDSALYFCASSLGAAGSHGETQYFGPGTRLLVL.

The chain has TRBV4-1 and TRBJ2-1; 12 bases line up with TRBD2. Trimming at V came to 3 bases and at J to 7 bases, leaving 7 bases not matched to a gene. This CDR3 contains 16 residues. Per germline, CDR1 MGHRA and CDR2 YSYEKL. The CDR3 region is CASSQVRLAGENEQFF. CDR3 coding DNA: TGCGCCAGCAGCCAGGTCAGACTAGCGGGGGAAAATGAGCAGTTCTTC.

About this clone: The sample has other DNA sequences that encode this CDR3 too. This chain uses TRBV19 with TRBJ1-1; D is ambiguous. Looked up from germline, CDR1 is LNHDA and CDR2 is SQIVND (reference sequence). The CDR3 has 11 residues. V was trimmed by 8 bases and J by 4 bases, leaving 8 bases between them. CDR3 amino acids: CASRVGTEAFF. The CDR3 DNA follows: TGTGCCAGTCGGGTGGGCACTGAAGCTTTCTTT.

Concerning this clone: The same CDR3 is also encoded by other DNA sequences in this sample. The genes are TRBV27 and TRBJ1-1; a possible D gene is TRBD1 (5 bases). Germline-derived CDR1 and CDR2 are MNHEY and SMNVEV (reference sequence). This CDR3 is built from 13 residues. V gave up 1 base and J gave up 7 bases, with 10 bases separating them. This chain's CDR3 is CASSLLGGIEAFF. CDR3 bases: TGTGCCAGCAGTTTATTGGGGGGGATTGAAGCTTTCTTT.

This chain uses TRBV9 with TRBJ1-1, with D possibly matching TRBD1 (5 bases). Per the germline V gene, CDR1 is SGDLS and CDR2 is YYNGEE. The CDR3 is 14 residues long. With 8 bases removed from V and 4 bases from J, the gap between germline ends came to 18 bases. CDR3 amino acids: CASRGARGGTEAFF. The CDR3 nucleotides are TGTGCCAGTCGTGGGGCGCGGGGGGGCACTGAAGCTTTCTTT. Supplemented by reference TRBV9 and TRBJ1-1, the full variable domain reads DSGVTQTPKHLITATGQRVTLRCSPRSGDLSVYWYQQSLDQGLQFLIQYYNGEERAKGNILERFSAQQFPDLHSELNLSSLELGDSALYFCASRGARGGTEAFFGQGTRLTVV.

About this clone: The sample carries other DNA sequences with the same CDR3. The V and J genes are TRBV30 and TRBJ1-5; no definite D call. Trimming left V 0 bases short and J 1 base short, with 4 bases between. The CDR3 spans 13 residues. Per germline, CDR1 GTSNPN and CDR2 SVGIG (reference sequence). As DNA, the CDR3 is TGTGCCTGGAGTGTACGAAGCAATCAGCCCCAGCATTTT. Encoded protein: CAWSVRSNQPQHF.

The chain employs TRBV4-1 and TRBJ2-2, with unresolved D. This CDR3 is 14 amino acids long. The ends were cut back, 0 bases at V and 4 bases at J, with 6 bases in the middle. The V gene's germline CDR1 is MGHRA and CDR2 YSYEKL. CDR3: CASSQDYGTGELFF. The CDR3 DNA sequence: TGCGCCAGCAGCCAAGATTACGGCACCGGGGAGCTGTTTTTT.

The DNA for the CDR3 is TGTGCCAGCAGCGTAGGTTGGAAGGCGCAAAAGAGCTCCTACAATGAGCAGTTCTTC. Translating it yields CASSVGWKAQKSSYNEQFF. J is TRBJ2-1 and V is TRBV9; no clear D gene. Trimming stripped 0 bases from V and 0 bases from J, with 19 bases between. CDR3 length: 19 residues. Germline V gene data show CDR1 as SGDLS and CDR2 as YYNGEE. The variable domain in full, completed from reference TRBV9 and TRBJ2-1, reads DSGVTQTPKHLITATGQRVTLRCSPRSGDLSVYWYQQSLDQGLQFLIQYYNGEERAKGNILERFSAQQFPDLHSELNLSSLELGDSALYFCASSVGWKAQKSSYNEQFFGPGTRLTVL.

V usage is TRBV4-1 and J usage is TRBJ2-2; D might be TRBD2 (6 bases). CDR1 MGHRA and CDR2 YSYEKL come from the germline V gene. Trimming removed 6 bases from V and 4 bases from J, with 12 bases in between. The CDR3 has 14 residues. CDR3 protein: CASRPGRITGELFF. The CDR3 DNA follows: TGCGCCAGCAGACCGGGGAGGATCACCGGGGAGCTGTTTTTT.

This clone turned up a few times. Distinct nucleotide sequences in the sample also encode this CDR3. This chain uses TRBV19 with TRBJ1-1; perhaps TRBD1 as D (5 bases). CDR3 length equals 15 residues. Germline loops: CDR1 LNHDA, CDR2 SQIVND (reference sequence). V was shortened by 4 bases and J by 0 bases, with 12 bases between the two germline ends. The CDR3 nucleotides are TGTGCCAGTAGTAGGGCAGGGTTGGTGAACACTGAAGCTTTCTTT. Protein product: CASSRAGLVNTEAFF.